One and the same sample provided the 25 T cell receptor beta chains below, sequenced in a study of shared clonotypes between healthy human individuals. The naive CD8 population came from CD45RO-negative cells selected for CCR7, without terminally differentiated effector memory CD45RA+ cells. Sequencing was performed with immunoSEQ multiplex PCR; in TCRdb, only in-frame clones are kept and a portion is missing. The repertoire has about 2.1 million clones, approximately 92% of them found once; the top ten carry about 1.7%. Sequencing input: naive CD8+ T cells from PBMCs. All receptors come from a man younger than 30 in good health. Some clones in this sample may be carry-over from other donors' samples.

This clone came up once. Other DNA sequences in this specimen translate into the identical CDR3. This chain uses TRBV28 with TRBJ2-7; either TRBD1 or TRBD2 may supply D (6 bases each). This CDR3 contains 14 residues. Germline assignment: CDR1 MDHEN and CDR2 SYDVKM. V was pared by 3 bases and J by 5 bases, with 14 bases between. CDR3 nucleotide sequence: TGTGCCAGCAGTTTGGTGCAGGGGAGGAACGAGCAGTACTTC. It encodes CASSLVQGRNEQYF.

The CDR3 reads CASSLLSGLYNEQFF. The CDR3 region has the DNA TGTGCCAGCAGCTTGCTTAGCGGGCTTTACAATGAGCAGTTCTTC. The chain employs TRBV5-6 and TRBJ2-1, with 7 positions matching TRBD2. Trimming at V came to 1 base and at J to 4 bases, leaving 5 bases not matched to a gene. CDR1 is SGHDT and CDR2 is YYEEEE in the germline V gene. The CDR3 spans 15 residues.

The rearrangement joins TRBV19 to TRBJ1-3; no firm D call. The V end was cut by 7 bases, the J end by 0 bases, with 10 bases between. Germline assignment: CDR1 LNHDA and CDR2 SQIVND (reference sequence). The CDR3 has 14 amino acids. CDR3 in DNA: TGTGCCAGTAACTACGGCCTCTCTGGAAACACCATATATTTT. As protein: CASNYGLSGNTIYF.

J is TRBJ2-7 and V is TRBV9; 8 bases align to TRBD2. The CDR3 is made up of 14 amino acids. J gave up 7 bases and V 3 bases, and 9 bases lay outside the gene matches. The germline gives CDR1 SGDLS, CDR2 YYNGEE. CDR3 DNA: TGTGCCAGCAGCGGCGGGGGGAGCCCTACGGAGCAGTACTTC. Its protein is CASSGGGSPTEQYF.

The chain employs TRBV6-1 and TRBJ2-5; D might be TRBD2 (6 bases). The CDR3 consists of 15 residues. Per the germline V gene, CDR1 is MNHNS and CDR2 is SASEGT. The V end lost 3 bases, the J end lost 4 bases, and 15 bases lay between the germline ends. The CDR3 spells CASSDIAEVGETQYF. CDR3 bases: TGTGCCAGCAGTGATATAGCGGAGGTGGGAGAGACCCAGTACTTC.

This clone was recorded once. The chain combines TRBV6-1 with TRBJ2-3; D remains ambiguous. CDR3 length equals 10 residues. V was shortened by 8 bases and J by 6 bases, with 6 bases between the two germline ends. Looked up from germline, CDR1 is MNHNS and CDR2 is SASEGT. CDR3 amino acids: CASDSDTQYF. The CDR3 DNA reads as TGTGCCAGCGATTCCGATACGCAGTATTTT.

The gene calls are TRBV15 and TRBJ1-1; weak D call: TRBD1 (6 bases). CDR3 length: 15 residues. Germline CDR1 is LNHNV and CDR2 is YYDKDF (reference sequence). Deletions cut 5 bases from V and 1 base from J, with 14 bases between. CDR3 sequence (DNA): TGTGCCACCAGCGGACGGACAGACAAGAACACTGAAGCTTTCTTT. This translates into CATSGRTDKNTEAFF.

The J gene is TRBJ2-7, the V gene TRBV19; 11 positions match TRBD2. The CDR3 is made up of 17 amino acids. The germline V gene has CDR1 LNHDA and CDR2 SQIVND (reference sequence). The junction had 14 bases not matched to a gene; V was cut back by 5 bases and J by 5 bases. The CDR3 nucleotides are TGTGCCAGTAGTCTGACTAGCGGGATAGCACCTGCAAACGAGCAGTACTTC. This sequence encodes CASSLTSGIAPANEQYF.

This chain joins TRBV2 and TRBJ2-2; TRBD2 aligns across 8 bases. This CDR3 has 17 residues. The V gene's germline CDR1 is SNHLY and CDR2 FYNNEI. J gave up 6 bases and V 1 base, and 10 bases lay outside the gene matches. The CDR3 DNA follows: TGTGCCAGCAGTGAAGGGCCCAGCGGGAGAGGGTCCGGGGAGCTGTTTTTT. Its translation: CASSEGPSGRGSGELFF.

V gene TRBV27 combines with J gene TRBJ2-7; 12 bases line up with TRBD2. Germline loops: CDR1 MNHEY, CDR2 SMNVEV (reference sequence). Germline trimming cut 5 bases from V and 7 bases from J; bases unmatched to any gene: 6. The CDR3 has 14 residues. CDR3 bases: TGTGCCAGCAGTCAACTAGCGGGAGGTAGTGAGCAGTACTTC. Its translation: CASSQLAGGSEQYF.

CDR3 residues: CASGVTGGAYGYTF. CDR3 nucleotide sequence: TGTGCCAGCGGGGTCACAGGGGGGGCCTATGGCTACACCTTC. The rearrangement joins TRBV7-9 to TRBJ1-2; TRBD1 matches 8 bases. The CDR3 consists of 14 residues. Losses at the gene ends were 8 bases for V and 4 bases for J; bases not matched to a gene: 9. Germline CDR1 and CDR2: SEHNR and FQNEAQ (reference sequence).

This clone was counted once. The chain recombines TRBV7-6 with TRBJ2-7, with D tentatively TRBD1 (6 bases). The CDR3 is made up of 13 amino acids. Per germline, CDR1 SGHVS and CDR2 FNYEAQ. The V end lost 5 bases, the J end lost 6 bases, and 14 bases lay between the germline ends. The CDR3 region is CASSPTGGGEQYF. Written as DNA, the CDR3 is TGTGCCAGCAGCCCGACAGGAGGAGGCGAGCAGTACTTC.

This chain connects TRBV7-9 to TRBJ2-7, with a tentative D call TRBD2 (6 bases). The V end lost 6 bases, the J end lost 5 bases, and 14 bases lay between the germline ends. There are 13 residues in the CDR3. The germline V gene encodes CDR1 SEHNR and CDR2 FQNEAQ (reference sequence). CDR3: CASRMGGVHEQYF. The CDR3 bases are TGTGCCAGCAGAATGGGGGGAGTCCACGAGCAGTACTTC.

In DNA, the CDR3 is TGCGCCAGCAGTGACGGGCGGGACACAGATACGCAGTATTTT. As protein: CASSDGRDTDTQYF. The chain combines TRBV5-1 with TRBJ2-3; weak D call: TRBD2 (6 bases). Trimming took off 5 bases at V and 2 bases at J, with 12 bases between the two ends. Per germline, CDR1 SGHRS and CDR2 YFSETQ. This CDR3 has 14 residues. The complete variable domain, with remaining parts taken from reference TRBV5-1 and TRBJ2-3, reads KAGVTQTPRYLIKTRGQQVTLSCSPISGHRSVSWYQQTPGQGLQFLFEYFSETQRNKGNFPGRFSGRQFSNSRSEMNVSTLELGDSALYLCASSDGRDTDTQYFGPGTRLTVL.

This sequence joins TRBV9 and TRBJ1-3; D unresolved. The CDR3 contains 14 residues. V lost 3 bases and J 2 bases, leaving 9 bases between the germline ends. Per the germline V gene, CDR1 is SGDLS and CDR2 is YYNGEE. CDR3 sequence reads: CASSGSLPGNTIYF. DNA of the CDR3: TGTGCCAGCAGCGGGAGCCTGCCTGGAAACACCATATATTTT.

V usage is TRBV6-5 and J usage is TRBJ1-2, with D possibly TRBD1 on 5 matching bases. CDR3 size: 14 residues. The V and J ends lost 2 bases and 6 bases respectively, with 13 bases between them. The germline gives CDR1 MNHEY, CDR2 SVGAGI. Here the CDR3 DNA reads TGTGCCAGCAGTTACGCTGGGGGATTGGATGGCTACACCTTC. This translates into CASSYAGGLDGYTF.

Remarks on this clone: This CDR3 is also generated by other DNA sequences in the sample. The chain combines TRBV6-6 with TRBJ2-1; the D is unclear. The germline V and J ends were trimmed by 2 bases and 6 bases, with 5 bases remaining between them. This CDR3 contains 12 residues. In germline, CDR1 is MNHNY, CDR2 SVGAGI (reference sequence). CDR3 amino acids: CASSYSSNEQFF. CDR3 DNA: TGTGCCAGCAGTTACAGCAGCAATGAGCAGTTCTTC.

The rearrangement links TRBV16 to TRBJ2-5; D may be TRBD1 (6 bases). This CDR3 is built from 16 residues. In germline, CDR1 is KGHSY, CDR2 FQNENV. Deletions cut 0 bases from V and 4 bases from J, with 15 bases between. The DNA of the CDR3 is TGTGCCAGCAGCCAATCGATCGGGCAGGGGCGAGAGACCCAGTACTTC. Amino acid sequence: CASSQSIGQGRETQYF. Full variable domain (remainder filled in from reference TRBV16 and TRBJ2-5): GEEVAQTPKHLVRGEGQKAKLYCAPIKGHSYVFWYQQVLKNEFKFLISFQNENVFDETGMPKERFSAKCLPNSPCSLEIQATKLEDSAVYFCASSQSIGQGRETQYFGPGTRLLVL.

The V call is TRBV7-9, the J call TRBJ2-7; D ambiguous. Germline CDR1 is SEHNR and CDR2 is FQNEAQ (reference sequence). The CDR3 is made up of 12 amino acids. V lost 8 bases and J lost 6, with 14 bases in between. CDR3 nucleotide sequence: TGTGCCAGCGGGCCCCGTCGTTCCGAGCAGTACTTC. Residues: CASGPRRSEQYF.

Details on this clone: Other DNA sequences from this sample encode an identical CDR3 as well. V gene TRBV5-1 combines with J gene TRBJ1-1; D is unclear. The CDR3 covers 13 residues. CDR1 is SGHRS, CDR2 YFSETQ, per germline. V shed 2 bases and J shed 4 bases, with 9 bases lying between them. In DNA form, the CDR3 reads TGCGCCAGCAGCTTAGAGGGTCCCACTGAAGCTTTCTTT. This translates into CASSLEGPTEAFF.

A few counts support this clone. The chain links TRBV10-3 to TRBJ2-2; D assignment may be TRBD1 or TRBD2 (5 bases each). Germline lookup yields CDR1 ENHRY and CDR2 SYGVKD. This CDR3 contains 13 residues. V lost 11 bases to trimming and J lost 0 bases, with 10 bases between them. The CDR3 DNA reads TGTGCCTCAAGAGGGGCGAACACCGGGGAGCTGTTTTTT. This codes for CASRGANTGELFF.

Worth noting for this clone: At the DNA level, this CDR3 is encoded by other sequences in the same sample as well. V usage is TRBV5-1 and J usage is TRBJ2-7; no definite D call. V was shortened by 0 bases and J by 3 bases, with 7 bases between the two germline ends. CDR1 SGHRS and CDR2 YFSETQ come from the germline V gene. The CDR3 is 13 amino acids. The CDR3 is CASSLAGVYEQYF. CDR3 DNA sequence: TGCGCCAGCAGCTTGGCTGGGGTCTACGAGCAGTACTTC.

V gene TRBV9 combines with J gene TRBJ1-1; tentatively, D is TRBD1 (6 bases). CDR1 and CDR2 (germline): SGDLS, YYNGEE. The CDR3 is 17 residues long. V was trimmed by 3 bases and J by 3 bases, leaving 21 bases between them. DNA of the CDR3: TGTGCCAGCAGCGCCCCAGGGGCCAAGGGGTTGGACACTGAAGCTTTCTTT. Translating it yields CASSAPGAKGLDTEAFF.

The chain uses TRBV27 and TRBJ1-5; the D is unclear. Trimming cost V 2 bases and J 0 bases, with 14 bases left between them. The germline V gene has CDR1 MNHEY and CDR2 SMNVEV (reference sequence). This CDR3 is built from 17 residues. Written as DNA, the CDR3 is TGTGCCAGCAGTTTAGTTTTCCCCGCATATAGCAATCAGCCCCAGCATTTT. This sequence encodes CASSLVFPAYSNQPQHF.

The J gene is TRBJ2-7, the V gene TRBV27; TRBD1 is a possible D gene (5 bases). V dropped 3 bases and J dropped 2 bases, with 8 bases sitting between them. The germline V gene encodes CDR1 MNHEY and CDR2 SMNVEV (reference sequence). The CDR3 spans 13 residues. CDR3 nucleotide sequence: TGTGCCAGCAGTTTGACAGCTACCTACGAGCAGTACTTC. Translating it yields CASSLTATYEQYF.